This T cell receptor (beta chain) was identified during a study of cytomegalovirus exposure and HLA in healthy donors. The study's findings and limits: The authors later linked a missense DCLRE1C variant to TCR beta V- and J-gene trimming. Most subjects had HLA-A and HLA-B alleles reportedly predicted accurately by TCR beta sequences. The only immune exposure information that was available was CMV serostatus. Through in vitro validation, three CMV-associated chains were shown to be specific for CMV antigens.

The PCR made use of 60 Vbeta and 13 Jbeta primers. Here immunoSEQ multiplex PCR was the method, and the copy in TCRdb shows in-frame clones only, minus some. The data hold roughly 100,000 clones, with approximately 85% observed a single time. V dropped 0 bases and J dropped 5 bases, with 10 bases sitting between them. The CDR3 has 14 amino acids. Germline V gene lookup returns CDR1 SGHVS and CDR2 FQNEAQ. A word on this clone: Its antigen is still unknown.

This TCR came from a man aged 30 to 39 in good health and CMV-seronegative. The sequenced sample was PBMCs. This chain uses TRBV7-8 with TRBJ2-5, with D hard to call. CDR3 DNA sequence: TGTGCCAGCAGCTTAGCGAGCACCGAGGAGACCCAGTACTTC. This codes for CASSLASTEETQYF.